This record looks at one T cell receptor (beta chain) sequence and its context. Antigen specificity is unknown. One end of the junction varies from germline; a read error may be responsible. The sample is drawn from a study of cytomegalovirus exposure and HLA in healthy donors. Vbeta (60) and Jbeta (13) primers were used in the PCR. TCRdb's table, derived via immunoSEQ multiplex PCR, lists solely in-frame clones and lacks some. The data hold 100,000 to 150,000 clones, with 75% to 85% observed a single time. Germline loops: CDR1 SGHRS, CDR2 YFSETQ. The CDR3 consists of 13 residues. Overall study findings and caveats: In an earlier analysis, about 90% or about 30%: the productive usage of most TCR beta V segments. An ancestry cluster, one associated with Asian ancestry, reportedly showed fewer N-insertions than the roughly 670-donor mean in a later analysis. Specific recognition of CMV antigens was confirmed in vitro for a few chains (all CMV-associated).

The clonotype comes from a male donor in good health and CMV-seronegative. The chain links TRBV5-1 to TRBJ1-5; D gene unclear. The sequenced sample consisted of PBMCs. The CDR3 is CASSFMPGQPQHF. The CDR3 DNA follows: TGTGCCAGCAGCTTTATGCCCGGTCAGCCCCAGCATTTT.